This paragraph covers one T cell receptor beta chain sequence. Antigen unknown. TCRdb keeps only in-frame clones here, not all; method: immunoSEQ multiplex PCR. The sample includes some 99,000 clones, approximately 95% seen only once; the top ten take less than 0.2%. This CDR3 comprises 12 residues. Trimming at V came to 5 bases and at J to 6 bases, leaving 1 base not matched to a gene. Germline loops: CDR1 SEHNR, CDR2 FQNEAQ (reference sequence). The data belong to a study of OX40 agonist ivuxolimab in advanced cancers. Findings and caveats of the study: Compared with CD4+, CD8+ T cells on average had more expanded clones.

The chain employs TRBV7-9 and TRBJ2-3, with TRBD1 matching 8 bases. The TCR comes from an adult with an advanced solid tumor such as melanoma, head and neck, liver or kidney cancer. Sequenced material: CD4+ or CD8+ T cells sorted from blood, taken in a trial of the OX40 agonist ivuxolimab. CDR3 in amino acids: CASSTGGDTQYF. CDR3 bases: TGTGCCAGCAGCACAGGGGGGGATACGCAGTATTTT.